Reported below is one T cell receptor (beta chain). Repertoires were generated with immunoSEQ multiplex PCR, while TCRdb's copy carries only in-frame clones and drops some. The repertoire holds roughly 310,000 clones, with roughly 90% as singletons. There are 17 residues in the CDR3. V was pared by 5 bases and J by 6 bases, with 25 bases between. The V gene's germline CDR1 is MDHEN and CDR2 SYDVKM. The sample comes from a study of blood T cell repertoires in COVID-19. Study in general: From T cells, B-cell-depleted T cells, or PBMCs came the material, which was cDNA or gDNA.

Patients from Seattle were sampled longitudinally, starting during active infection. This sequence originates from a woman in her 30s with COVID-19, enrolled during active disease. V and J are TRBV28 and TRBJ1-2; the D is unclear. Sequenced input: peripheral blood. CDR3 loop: CASSRPFGERALDGYTF. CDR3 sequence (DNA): TGTGCCAGCAGTCGCCCCTTTGGGGAGAGGGCACTAGATGGCTACACCTTC.